This is a list of T cell receptor beta chains from one sample in a study of T-cell memory formation after mild COVID-19. TCRdb re-called the 5' RACE reads through MiXCR, storing one row per CDR3 protein. The repertoire holds fewer than 550,000 distinct CDR3 sequences, with 15% to 25% as singletons. Source material: PBMCs or a T cell subset sorted from them (not recorded which). These receptors came from an adult woman who had mild COVID-19 (a few samples of this study predate the infection). Cell type and time point are not known. The CDR3 runs from the conserved cysteine through the conserved F or W. Each record gives: J gene, D gene, clone size, V gene, CDR3 protein, CDR3 DNA. The D gene is left open where the match is weak. Rows give clone size only sometimes, using once, few, many, or a class for an expanded clone.

j_call: TRBJ1-6
d_call: NA
clone_size: few
v_call: TRBV7-9
cdr3_aa: CASSLAGSNSPLHF
cdr3_nt: TGTGCCAGCAGCTTAGCAGGGAGTAATTCACCCCTCCACTTT

j_call: TRBJ1-1
d_call: NA
clone_size: NA
v_call: TRBV6-2/TRBV6-3
cdr3_aa: CASRTDGTEAFF
cdr3_nt: TGTGCCAGCAGGACAGATGGCACTGAAGCTTTCTTT

j_call: TRBJ2-3
d_call: TRBD2
clone_size: few
v_call: TRBV7-3
cdr3_aa: CASSFDSGGAQYF
cdr3_nt: TGTGCCAGCAGCTTCGACTCGGGGGGTGCGCAGTATTTT

j_call: TRBJ2-5
d_call: NA
clone_size: few
v_call: TRBV5-1
cdr3_aa: CASSAVVRETQYF
cdr3_nt: TGCGCCAGCTCCGCGGTGGTTCGGGAGACCCAGTACTTC

j_call: TRBJ2-5
d_call: NA
clone_size: NA
v_call: TRBV7-3
cdr3_aa: CASSPREGKEETQYF
cdr3_nt: TGTGCCAGCAGCCCCCGAGAGGGTAAAGAAGAGACCCAGTACTTC

j_call: TRBJ2-5
d_call: TRBD2
clone_size: NA
v_call: TRBV5-4
cdr3_aa: CASSSPGTSFLKETQYF
cdr3_nt: TGTGCCAGCAGCTCCCCCGGGACTAGCTTTTTGAAAGAGACCCAGTACTTC

j_call: TRBJ2-1
d_call: TRBD2
clone_size: NA
v_call: TRBV11-3
cdr3_aa: CASSLALGASGSRFF
cdr3_nt: TGTGCCAGCAGCTTAGCCCTAGGGGCTAGCGGGAGTCGGTTCTTC

j_call: TRBJ2-5
d_call: TRBD2
clone_size: NA
v_call: TRBV4-2
cdr3_aa: CASSQVVAGETQYF
cdr3_nt: TGTGCCAGCAGCCAAGTGGTAGCGGGAGAGACCCAGTACTTC

j_call: TRBJ1-1
d_call: TRBD1
clone_size: few
v_call: TRBV6-1
cdr3_aa: CASSATGGLAFF
cdr3_nt: TGTGCCAGCAGTGCCACAGGGGGCCTAGCTTTCTTT

j_call: TRBJ1-2
d_call: TRBD1
clone_size: few
v_call: TRBV29-1
cdr3_aa: CSVDGDSVGYTF
cdr3_nt: TGCAGCGTTGATGGGGACAGCGTTGGCTACACCTTC

j_call: TRBJ2-5
d_call: NA
clone_size: NA
v_call: TRBV19
cdr3_aa: CASSPHTGTVGRETQYF
cdr3_nt: TGTGCCAGTAGTCCGCACACCGGGACGGTGGGACGAGAGACCCAGTACTTC

j_call: TRBJ2-7
d_call: TRBD1
clone_size: NA
v_call: TRBV6-5
cdr3_aa: CATFGTGKHEQYF
cdr3_nt: TGTGCCACCTTCGGGACAGGGAAACACGAGCAGTACTTC

j_call: TRBJ2-5
d_call: TRBD2
clone_size: few
v_call: TRBV5-1
cdr3_aa: CASSSGTSVTKRETQYF
cdr3_nt: TGCGCCAGCAGCTCGGGGACTAGCGTAACCAAGAGGGAGACCCAGTACTTC

j_call: TRBJ2-7
d_call: NA
clone_size: few
v_call: TRBV18
cdr3_aa: CASSPTVSYEQYF
cdr3_nt: TGTGCCAGCTCACCAACTGTCTCCTACGAGCAGTACTTC

j_call: TRBJ2-4
d_call: TRBD2
clone_size: NA
v_call: TRBV4-1
cdr3_aa: CASSPWTSGNIQYF
cdr3_nt: TGCGCCAGCAGCCCCTGGACTAGCGGGAACATTCAGTACTTC

j_call: TRBJ2-3
d_call: TRBD2
clone_size: NA
v_call: TRBV4-3
cdr3_aa: CASSHNPGTMGSSTDTQYF
cdr3_nt: TGCGCCAGCAGCCATAACCCCGGGACTATGGGCTCTAGCACAGATACGCAGTATTTT

j_call: TRBJ1-6
d_call: TRBD1
clone_size: many
v_call: TRBV9
cdr3_aa: CASSVGTGFNSPLHF
cdr3_nt: TGTGCCAGCAGCGTAGGGACAGGGTTCAATTCACCCCTCCACTTT

j_call: TRBJ1-4
d_call: NA
clone_size: few
v_call: TRBV6-6
cdr3_aa: CASSPPLPNEKLFF
cdr3_nt: TGTGCCAGCAGCCCCCCCTTGCCTAATGAAAAACTGTTTTTT

j_call: TRBJ2-1
d_call: TRBD2
clone_size: NA
v_call: TRBV7-2
cdr3_aa: CASSLAVAGQGEQFF
cdr3_nt: TGTGCCAGCAGCTTAGCGGTAGCGGGACAAGGTGAGCAGTTCTTC

j_call: TRBJ2-5
d_call: TRBD2
clone_size: NA
v_call: TRBV3-1
cdr3_aa: CASSRPSGGQFGQETQYF
cdr3_nt: TGTGCCAGCAGTCGTCCAAGCGGGGGCCAATTCGGGCAAGAGACCCAGTACTTC

j_call: TRBJ2-1
d_call: TRBD2
clone_size: NA
v_call: TRBV15
cdr3_aa: CATSRDSSGSLGYNEQFF
cdr3_nt: TGTGCCACCAGCAGAGATTCTAGCGGGAGCTTGGGCTACAATGAGCAGTTCTTC

j_call: TRBJ1-6
d_call: NA
clone_size: few
v_call: TRBV3-1
cdr3_aa: CASSQGVKTYNSPLHF
cdr3_nt: TGTGCCAGCAGCCAGGGGGTCAAGACCTATAATTCACCCCTCCACTTT